The TCR beta chain under discussion was sequenced for a study of T cells expressing NK-cell markers. From the 5' RACE reads, TCRdb lists one entry per CDR3 protein and no DNA. This sample carries about 160,000 distinct CDR3 sequences, with around 21% going to the ten biggest clones. The CDR3 is 15 amino acids. Germline lookup yields CDR1 SGHVS and CDR2 FQNEAQ. The gene calls are TRBV7-8 and TRBJ2-5; the TRBD2 assignment by TCRdb is unverifiable without DNA. The sample consisted of blood T cells: a sorted CD56 or NKG2C T cell subset, CD4+ or CD8+ T cells, or bulk PBMC T cells (not recorded which). This sequence originates from a man between 18 and 69 years old in good health. The CDR3 spells CASNDELAGGETQYF. Complete variable domain (other parts from reference TRBV7-8 and TRBJ2-5): GAGVSQSPRYKVAKRGQDVALRCDPISGHVSLFWYQQALGQGPEFLTYFQNEAQLDKSGLPSDRFFAERPEGSVSTLKIQRTQQEDSAVYLCASNDELAGGETQYFGPGTRLLVL.